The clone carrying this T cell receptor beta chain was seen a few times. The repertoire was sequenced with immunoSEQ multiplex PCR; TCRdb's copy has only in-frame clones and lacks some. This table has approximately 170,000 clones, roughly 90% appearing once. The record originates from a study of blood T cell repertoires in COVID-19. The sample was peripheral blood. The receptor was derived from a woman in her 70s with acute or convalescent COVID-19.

CDR3 bases: TGCAGCGTTGAAACGGGACAGGGGGCCCGTTATCAGTTCTTC. Its protein is CSVETGQGARYQFF. The chain employs TRBV29-1 and TRBJ2-1, with 12 bases fitting TRBD1. Germline lookup yields CDR1 SQVTM and CDR2 ANQGSEA. The CDR3 spans 14 residues. Trimming cost V 2 bases and J 13 bases; bases outside gene matches: 9.